This is a list of T cell receptor beta chains from one sample in a study of T cell repertoires in cytomegalovirus infection. Each CDR3 protein gets one entry after TCRdb re-called the reads with MiXCR. The sample includes approximately 300,000 distinct CDR3 sequences, about 25% seen only once; the top ten take about an eighth. Their antigens are not known. The specimen was cultured PBMCs, collected from culture after CMV antigen stimulation. These receptors all come from a human donor in good health (CMV status not recorded). Some clones in this sample may be carry-over from other donors' samples. The CDR3 runs from the conserved cysteine through the conserved F or W. A D gene is named only where the DNA matches it firmly. Expanded clones are given a class, and other clones once, few, many or no size at all.

.	TRBV19	few	14	TRBJ1-1	TGTGCCAGTAGTGGGGGACACGCGAACACTGAAGCTTTCTTT	CASSGGHANTEAFF
.	TRBV6-6	few	16	TRBJ1-5	TGTGCCAGCAGTTACTCGTTGGGAAATAGCAATCAGCCCCAGCATTTT	CASSYSLGNSNQPQHF
.	TRBV5-8	few	15	TRBJ1-3	TGTGCCAGCAGCCGAGCGACGCGGGCGAGGAACACCATATATTTT	CASSRATRARNTIYF
TRBD2	TRBV4-1	.	17	TRBJ2-3	TGCGCCAGCAGCCAAGAGTTAATAGCGGGAGGTCCAGATACGCAGTATTTT	CASSQELIAGGPDTQYF
.	TRBV7-9	many	14	TRBJ1-6	TGTGCCAGCAGCCCTACGGGCCACGATTCACCCCTCCACTTT	CASSPTGHDSPLHF
TRBD1	TRBV7-9	.	17	TRBJ2-6	TGTGCCAGCAGCTTAGGGACAGGGGGCGCTGGGGCCAACGTCCTGACTTTC	CASSLGTGGAGANVLTF
.	TRBV6-2/TRBV6-3	.	11	TRBJ1-1	TGTGCCAGCACTTGGCTGACTGAAGCTTTCTTT	CASTWLTEAFF
.	TRBV25-1	.	15	TRBJ2-5	TGTGCCAGCAGTGAATATGGAACGGAACAAGAGACCCAGTACTTC	CASSEYGTEQETQYF
.	TRBV28	.	16	TRBJ1-2	TGTGCCAGCAAGCTAGCATCCCTTAGGACAAACTATGGCTACACCTTC	CASKLASLRTNYGYTF
.	TRBV29-1	few	12	TRBJ2-5	TGCAGCGTTGAAAGGGCAGGGGAGACCCAGTACTTC	CSVERAGETQYF
TRBD2	TRBV2	few	16	TRBJ2-1	TGTGCCAGCAACATGCTTGGGACTAGCGGGAAGGATGAGCAGTTCTTC	CASNMLGTSGKDEQFF
.	TRBV11-3	.	13	TRBJ2-5	TGTGCCAGCAGGCCTGAGGGCCAAGAGACCCAGTACTTC	CASRPEGQETQYF
TRBD2	TRBV7-3	few	15	TRBJ2-5	TGTGCCAGCAGCTTTCTAGCGGGCCCTGGAGAGACCCAGTACTTC	CASSFLAGPGETQYF
TRBD2	TRBV4-3	.	17	TRBJ2-2	TGCGCCAGCAGCCGAGGACTAGCGGGAGGTCTCACCGGGGAGCTGTTTTTT	CASSRGLAGGLTGELFF
.	TRBV28	.	16	TRBJ2-3	TGTGCCAGCAGCCCAAGAGGAGGGGTTGGGAGAGATACGCAGTATTTT	CASSPRGGVGRDTQYF
.	TRBV7-2	many	14	TRBJ2-2	TGTGCCAGCAGAGGAGAGGGGTGGACCGGGGAGCTGTTTTTT	CASRGEGWTGELFF
.	TRBV11-2	.	17	TRBJ2-4	TGTGCCAGCAGCTTGTTGAGGGGGGGACTGGCCAAAAACATTCAGTACTTC	CASSLLRGGLAKNIQYF
.	TRBV27	.	15	TRBJ1-5	TGTGCCAGCAGCCCGGCCGGGGGCAGGAATCAGCCCCAGCATTTT	CASSPAGGRNQPQHF
.	TRBV3-1	many	14	TRBJ1-3	TGTGCCAGCAGCCCTTCCCGCTCTGGAAACACCATATATTTT	CASSPSRSGNTIYF
TRBD1	TRBV19	many	13	TRBJ2-3	TGTGCCAGTAGTATCCAGGGGGCAGATACGCAGTATTTT	CASSIQGADTQYF
.	TRBV4-1	few	14	TRBJ2-7	TGCGCCAGCAGCCCCAAAGGCCAACTCTACGAGCAGTACTTC	CASSPKGQLYEQYF
TRBD2	TRBV4-1	few	17	TRBJ2-3	TGCGCCAGCAGCCAAGAGACGACTAGCGGGAGAGCGGATACGCAGTATTTT	CASSQETTSGRADTQYF
.	TRBV4-1	.	13	TRBJ2-1	TGCGCCAGCAGCCAACCCACTTCGGGGGAGCAGTTCTTC	CASSQPTSGEQFF
TRBD2	TRBV20-1	.	15	TRBJ2-3	TGCAGTGCTAGAGCTAGCGGGAGTTTCGCAGATACGCAGTATTTT	CSARASGSFADTQYF
TRBD1	TRBV7-9	few	18	TRBJ1-1	TGTGCCAGCAGCACTACAGGGGCTATACCGTTCATGAACACTGAAGCTTTCTTT	CASSTTGAIPFMNTEAFF
.	TRBV7-8	.	17	TRBJ1-5	TGTGCCAGCAGCTTAGGCAGGGCCCGGGGTTATTATCAGCCCCAGCATTTT	CASSLGRARGYYQPQHF
TRBD1	TRBV7-9	once	13	TRBJ1-6	TGTGCCAGCAGCCCCATCACAGGGGACCCCCTCCACTTT	CASSPITGDPLHF
.	TRBV7-8	.	14	TRBJ2-3	TGTGCCAGCAGCTTAGCCGAGGTCACAGATACGCAGTATTTT	CASSLAEVTDTQYF
.	TRBV24-1	.	14	TRBJ2-3	TGTGCCACCAGTGCCGAGACTAGCACAGATACGCAGTATTTT	CATSAETSTDTQYF
.	TRBV28	.	16	TRBJ1-5	TGTGCCAGCAGTTTTGGAACGGTTTCTATCAATCAGCCCCAGCATTTT	CASSFGTVSINQPQHF
TRBD2	TRBV7-8	many	16	TRBJ2-1	TGTGCCAGCGGGCCGCGACTAGCGGGACCCCACAATGAGCAGTTCTTC	CASGPRLAGPHNEQFF
.	TRBV5-4	few	16	TRBJ2-3	TGTGCCAGCAGCTTTTATAAGGGACCTAGCACAGATACGCAGTATTTT	CASSFYKGPSTDTQYF
.	TRBV7-6	many	14	TRBJ1-1	TGTGCCAGCAGCTCACTAGGCTCGCAGGGCAGAGCTTTCTTT	CASSSLGSQGRAFF
.	TRBV7-9	few	18	TRBJ2-4	TGTGCCAGCAGCAGACGGGACACCCCTAAATACCACCAAAACATTCAGTACTTC	CASSRRDTPKYHQNIQYF
.	TRBV6-5	few	16	TRBJ1-6	TGTGCCAGCAGTTATCAGGGTATCCGGTCTAATTCACCCCTCCACTTT	CASSYQGIRSNSPLHF
.	TRBV24-1	.	15	TRBJ2-5	TGTGCCACCAGTGACCGCCCCAGGGGAGTTGAGACCCAGTACTTC	CATSDRPRGVETQYF
TRBD2	TRBV7-2	few	17	TRBJ2-5	TGTGCCAGCAGCTTAGGTTATAGCGGGAGGGCCCGAGAGACCCAGTACTTC	CASSLGYSGRARETQYF
TRBD1	TRBV7-8	.	15	TRBJ1-5	TGTGCCAGCAGCCGGGACAGCTATAGCAATCAGCCCCAGCATTTT	CASSRDSYSNQPQHF
.	TRBV2	few	15	TRBJ1-5	TGTGCCAGCAGCCCTGTCGAAGGGAGCAATCAGCCCCAGCATTTT	CASSPVEGSNQPQHF
TRBD2	TRBV12-5	once	16	TRBJ2-1	TGTGCTAGTGCTCCACCCGGCGGGAGGGAATACAATGAGCAGTTCTTC	CASAPPGGREYNEQFF
.	TRBV6-5	.	14	TRBJ1-6	TGTGCCAGCAGTTACTTCAGGGGTGAATCACCCCTCCACTTT	CASSYFRGESPLHF
.	TRBV29-1	.	15	TRBJ2-3	TGCAGCGGACGACAAGTTTCGGCGGCTAGGGGTACGCAGTATTTT	CSGRQVSAARGTQYF
TRBD1	TRBV12-3/TRBV12-4	few	17	TRBJ1-5	TGTGCCAGCAGTTTTATAGGGACAGGTCATAGCAATCAGCCCCAGCATTTT	CASSFIGTGHSNQPQHF
.	TRBV28	.	15	TRBJ1-6	TGTGCCACTCTCGTCGGGGGGAATTATAATTCACCCCTCCACTTT	CATLVGGNYNSPLHF
.	TRBV7-9	few	15	TRBJ1-2	TGTGCCAGCAGCCCCCGGACAGCTTCTAACTATGGCTACACCTTC	CASSPRTASNYGYTF
.	TRBV28	.	12	TRBJ2-7	TGTGTCTCTAGCCCTTCCCCTTACGAGCAGTACTTC	CVSSPSPYEQYF
.	TRBV7-3	few	15	TRBJ1-4	TGTGCCAGCAGCCCCGGGGGTTCAACTAATGAAAAACTGTTTTTT	CASSPGGSTNEKLFF
.	TRBV4-1	few	21	TRBJ2-6	TGCGCCAGCAGCCAAGTCCGCGCCAGGGAATCTGTAGGCTCTGGGGCCAACGTCCTGACTTTC	CASSQVRARESVGSGANVLTF
.	TRBV7-2	.	18	TRBJ2-2	TGTGCCAGCAGCGGGGGCGGTCTCGGGAGTATCCGGTCCGGGGAGCTGTTTTTT	CASSGGGLGSIRSGELFF
TRBD1	TRBV20-1	.	14	TRBJ1-6	TGCAGTGCTTACTTCACAGGGGACAATTCACCCCTCCACTTT	CSAYFTGDNSPLHF
.	TRBV6-1	.	16	TRBJ2-6	TGTGCCAGCTCTCGCCGGGACATTACTGGGGCCAACGTCCTGACTTTC	CASSRRDITGANVLTF
.	TRBV7-2	few	15	TRBJ1-5	TGTGCCAGCAGCTTAGCCGGTAGTAACAATCAGCCCCAGCATTTT	CASSLAGSNNQPQHF
.	TRBV6-1	.	16	TRBJ2-4	TGTGCCAGCAGGACTACCGGGACTGCAGCCAAAAACATTCAGTACTTC	CASRTTGTAAKNIQYF
.	TRBV4-3	many	17	TRBJ1-1	TGCGCCAGCAGCCAAGATCGTTGGGAGGGGGGAGGAACTGAAGCTTTCTTT	CASSQDRWEGGGTEAFF
TRBD2	TRBV7-6	.	17	TRBJ2-5	TGTGCCAGCAGCTTAATCGGCGGGACTAGCGCTTCGGGGACCCAGTACTTC	CASSLIGGTSASGTQYF
.	TRBV19	.	15	TRBJ1-2	TGTGCCAGTAGTATCGGAAGGGTCGTGGACTATGGCAACACCTTC	CASSIGRVVDYGNTF
.	TRBV12-3/TRBV12-4	few	15	TRBJ2-2	TGTGCCAGCAGTTTCCCCAGGGGGGGTTCCGGGGAGCTGTTTTTT	CASSFPRGGSGELFF